The 21 T cell receptor beta chains below come from one sample, sequenced in a study of T-cell memory formation after mild COVID-19. Via MiXCR, TCRdb re-called the 5' RACE reads, giving one row per CDR3 protein. This table holds tens of thousands of distinct CDR3 sequences, roughly an eighth found once. The sequenced sample was PBMCs or a T cell subset sorted from them (not recorded which). Receptors were obtained from a man aged 18 to 29 who had mild COVID-19 (a few samples of this study predate the infection). Cell type and time point are not known.

This clonotype was observed a handful of times. The chain uses TRBV7-9 and TRBJ2-3; D may match TRBD1 or TRBD2 (5 bases each). Trimming cost V 4 bases and J 4 bases, with 24 bases left between them. Germline assignment: CDR1 SEHNR and CDR2 FQNEAQ (reference sequence). The CDR3 totals 18 residues. The CDR3 coding sequence is TGTGCCAGCAGCTACGAGGGGCGCAATTGGTCCCCCGCAGATACGCAGTATTTT. Its protein is CASSYEGRNWSPADTQYF. The whole variable domain, remainder taken from reference TRBV7-9 and TRBJ2-3, is DTGVSQNPRHKITKRGQNVTFRCDPISEHNRLYWYRQTLGQGPEFLTYFQNEAQLEKSRLLSDRFSAERPKGSFSTLEIQRTEQGDSAMYLCASSYEGRNWSPADTQYFGPGTRLTVL.

This clonotype was counted a few times. The rearrangement links TRBV6-5 to TRBJ1-1, with D uncertain. V shed 7 bases and J shed 8 bases, with 11 bases lying between them. The germline gives CDR1 MNHEY, CDR2 SVGAGI. The CDR3 has 11 amino acids. As DNA, the CDR3 is TGTGCCAGCAAGGGAAACAGAGAAGCTTTCTTT. Translated: CASKGNREAFF.

This clonotype was picked up many times. The V gene is TRBV7-2, the J gene TRBJ2-4; weak D call: TRBD1 (6 bases). This CDR3 is 15 amino acids long. Germline loops: CDR1 SGHTA, CDR2 FQGNSA. Trimming took 4 bases from V and 0 from J, leaving 10 bases between them. CDR3 in amino acids: CASSYQGRAKNIQYF. The DNA of the CDR3 is TGTGCCAGCAGCTACCAGGGGAGAGCCAAAAACATTCAGTACTTC.

This clonotype has just a few counts. One junction end disagrees with the germline gene, perhaps due to a read error. V is TRBV7-7 and J is TRBJ2-2, with D unresolved. Germline V gene data show CDR1 as SSHAT and CDR2 as FNYEAQ (reference sequence). The CDR3 runs 12 residues. The DNA for the CDR3 is TGTGCTAGCAGCTCTAGGGTCGGGGAGCTGTTTTTT. Translating it yields CASSSRVGELFF.

Ten or more counts support this clonotype. The chain uses TRBV6-5 and TRBJ2-5; D is unresolved. The CDR3 is 14 residues long. The V and J ends lost 5 bases and 4 bases respectively, with 14 bases between them. Germline-derived CDR1 and CDR2 are MNHEY and SVGAGI. CDR3: CASSPTDLLETQYF. The CDR3 DNA reads TGTGCCAGCAGTCCAACCGATTTATTAGAGACCCAGTACTTC.

This clonotype appeared many times. This chain uses TRBV24-1 with TRBJ2-5; tentative D call: TRBD1 (6 bases). Germline V gene data show CDR1 as KGHDR and CDR2 as SFDVKD. V was pared by 3 bases and J by 3 bases, with 10 bases between. CDR3 length: 14 amino acids. The CDR3 DNA follows: TGTGCCACCAGTGATCCCCGGACAGAAGAGACCCAGTACTTC. Protein: CATSDPRTEETQYF.

V gene TRBV6-5 combines with J gene TRBJ1-2, with 7 bases lining up with TRBD1. The CDR3 covers 12 residues. Germline V gene data show CDR1 as MNHEY and CDR2 as SVGAGI. V lost 5 bases, J lost 8 bases, and 5 bases stayed unmatched. The CDR3 here is CASSRGGVGYTF. The CDR3 DNA sequence: TGTGCCAGCAGTAGAGGGGGCGTGGGCTACACCTTC.

The chain uses TRBV7-2 and TRBJ2-1; TRBD1 agrees at 9 bases. Germline assignment: CDR1 SGHTA and CDR2 FQGNSA. This CDR3 has 13 residues. Trimming cost V 4 bases and J 11 bases; bases outside gene matches: 6. CDR3: CASSYGTGPQQFF. CDR3 in DNA: TGTGCCAGCAGCTACGGGACAGGGCCTCAGCAGTTCTTC.

The genes are TRBV4-2 and TRBJ2-5; 9 bases map to TRBD2. The J segment lost 3 bases and the V segment lost 2 bases, leaving 10 bases of the junction unmatched. This CDR3 is 17 amino acids long. Germline V lookup: CDR1 LGHNA, CDR2 YNFKEQ. CDR3 in amino acids: CASSQLFGVAGEETQYF. DNA of the CDR3: TGTGCCAGCAGCCAACTCTTTGGGGTAGCGGGGGAAGAGACCCAGTACTTC.

CDR3 residues: CASSSGTGADTQYF. The CDR3 region has the DNA TGTGCCAGCAGCTCCGGGACAGGGGCCGATACGCAGTATTTT. The genes are TRBV7-8 and TRBJ2-3; 10 bases line up with TRBD1. The CDR3 has 14 amino acids. Trimming removed 4 bases from V and 6 bases from J; junction bases left unmatched: 4. Per the germline V gene, CDR1 is SGHVS and CDR2 is FQNEAQ. Full variable domain (rest looked up from reference TRBV7-8 and TRBJ2-3): GAGVSQSPRYKVAKRGQDVALRCDPISGHVSLFWYQQALGQGPEFLTYFQNEAQLDKSGLPSDRFFAERPEGSVSTLKIQRTQQEDSAVYLCASSSGTGADTQYFGPGTRLTVL.

The rearrangement joins TRBV4-3 to TRBJ2-3, with D perhaps TRBD2 (6 bases). Germline V gives CDR1 LGHNA, CDR2 YSLEER. The CDR3 runs 14 residues. V was cut by 4 bases and J by 9 bases, with 17 bases left in between. Written as DNA, the CDR3 is TGCGCCAGCAGCCCAACCCCGACTAGGAGAACGCAGTATTTT. It codes for CASSPTPTRRTQYF.

This clonotype was seen a few times. The rearrangement joins TRBV7-9 to TRBJ1-2; D might be TRBD1 (6 bases). This CDR3 is built from 15 residues. V was cut by 5 bases and J by 7 bases, with 20 bases left in between. CDR1 and CDR2 from the germline V gene are SEHNR and FQNEAQ (reference sequence). DNA for the CDR3: TGTGCCAGCAGCAAACAAGGGACACATCGTTTTGGCTACACCTTC. Amino acids: CASSKQGTHRFGYTF.

The table lists this clonotype with many counts. CDR3 protein: CAWSEDPQRYTEAFF. CDR3 bases: TGTGCCTGGTCCGAGGACCCCCAGAGGTACACTGAAGCTTTCTTT. The gene calls are TRBV30 and TRBJ1-1; D is ambiguous. The germline gives CDR1 GTSNPN, CDR2 SVGIG (reference sequence). Trimming left V 5 bases short and J 3 bases short, with 19 bases between. There are 15 residues in the CDR3.

This sequence joins TRBV11-2 and TRBJ2-4; tentative D call: TRBD1 (5 bases). CDR1 SGHAT and CDR2 FQNNGV come from the germline V gene. This CDR3 is built from 14 residues. The ends were cut back, 1 base at V and 5 bases at J, with 9 bases in the middle. In nucleotides, the CDR3 is TGTGCCAGCAGCTTAGGGGGCGCTCAAAACATTCAGTACTTC. Translating gives CASSLGGAQNIQYF.

CDR3 sequence (DNA): TGTGCCTGGAGTAGAGGGGGGCGCGTCGATGAGCAGTTCTTC. Its translation: CAWSRGGRVDEQFF. The genes are TRBV30 and TRBJ2-1; D tentatively reads TRBD1 or TRBD2 (6 bases each). The germline V and J ends were trimmed by 2 bases and 8 bases, with 16 bases remaining between them. The CDR3 length is 14 residues. CDR1 is GTSNPN, CDR2 SVGIG, per germline (reference sequence). Full variable domain (outside the CDR3, taken from reference TRBV30 and TRBJ2-1): SQTIHQWPATLVQPVGSPLSLECTVEGTSNPNLYWYRQAAGRGLQLLFYSVGIGQISSEVPQNLSASRPQDRQFILSSKKLLLSDSGFYLCAWSRGGRVDEQFFGPGTRLTVL.

In its sample, this clonotype was seen once. The rearrangement joins TRBV7-2 to TRBJ2-5; the match to TRBD1 covers 9 bases. Germline V gene data show CDR1 as SGHTA and CDR2 as FQGNSA. Losses at the gene ends were 1 base for V and 9 bases for J; bases not matched to a gene: 6. The CDR3 loop spans 14 amino acids. In DNA, the CDR3 is TGTGCCAGCAGCTTAGACAGGGGGCATTCGTCCCAGTACTTC. This sequence encodes CASSLDRGHSSQYF.

V usage is TRBV12-3 or TRBV12-4 and J usage is TRBJ2-6; tentative D call: TRBD2 (7 bases). V was trimmed by 5 bases and J by 4 bases, leaving 18 bases between them. This CDR3 is 17 amino acids long. The CDR3 nucleotides read TGTGCCAGCAGTGGACCCGGGGGGCGAGGAGGGGCCAACGTCCTGACTTTC. It codes for CASSGPGGRGGANVLTF.

This clonotype has only a few counts. The chain links TRBV15 to TRBJ1-6; unclear D gene. V was clipped by 3 bases and J by 9 bases, with 12 bases between them. Germline CDR1 and CDR2: LNHNV and YYDKDF (reference sequence). The CDR3 has 14 amino acids. CDR3 DNA: TGTGCCACCAGCAGGCTTATCGAGGGTTCACCCCTCCACTTT. It is translated as CATSRLIEGSPLHF.

This clonotype was seen a handful of times. The chain has TRBV9 and TRBJ2-2; D remains ambiguous. CDR3 length: 14 amino acids. Germline V gene lookup returns CDR1 SGDLS and CDR2 YYNGEE. V lost 4 bases, J lost 12 bases, and 19 bases lay in between. The CDR3 sequence is CASSSPFGELKLFF. CDR3 nucleotides: TGTGCCAGCAGCTCCCCCTTCGGCGAGTTGAAGCTGTTTTTT.

The gene calls are TRBV6-5 and TRBJ2-7; D is perhaps TRBD2 (5 bases). V was cut by 6 bases and J by 2 bases, with 29 bases left in between. Germline lookup yields CDR1 MNHEY and CDR2 SVGAGI. The CDR3 sequence is 19 residues long. The CDR3 is CASSLVRAAWRNGAYEQYV. CDR3 bases: TGTGCCAGCAGCCTAGTTCGTGCCGCGTGGAGGAACGGCGCCTACGAGCAGTACGTC.

V and J are TRBV9 and TRBJ2-1; 8 nucleotides line up with TRBD2. Germline assignment: CDR1 SGDLS and CDR2 YYNGEE. V lost 4 bases to trimming and J lost 6 bases; unmatched junction nucleotides: 9. This CDR3 contains 15 residues. The CDR3: CASSPRTSLLNEQFF. In nucleotides, the CDR3 is TGTGCCAGCAGCCCCCGGACTAGCCTCCTCAATGAGCAGTTCTTC.